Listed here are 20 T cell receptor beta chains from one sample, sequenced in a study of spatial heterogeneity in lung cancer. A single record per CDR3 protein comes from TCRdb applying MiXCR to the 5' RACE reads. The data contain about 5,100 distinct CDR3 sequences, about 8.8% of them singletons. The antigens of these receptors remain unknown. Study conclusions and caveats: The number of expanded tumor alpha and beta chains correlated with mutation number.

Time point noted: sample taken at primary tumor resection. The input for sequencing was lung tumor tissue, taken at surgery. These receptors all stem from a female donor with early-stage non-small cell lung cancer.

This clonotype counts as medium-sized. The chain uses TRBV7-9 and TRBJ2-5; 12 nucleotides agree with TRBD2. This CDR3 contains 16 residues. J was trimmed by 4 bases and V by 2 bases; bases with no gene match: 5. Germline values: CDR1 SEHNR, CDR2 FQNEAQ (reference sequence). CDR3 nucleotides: TGTGCCAGCAGCTTATCCCTGACTAGCGGGGGAGAGACCCAGTACTTC. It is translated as CASSLSLTSGGETQYF.

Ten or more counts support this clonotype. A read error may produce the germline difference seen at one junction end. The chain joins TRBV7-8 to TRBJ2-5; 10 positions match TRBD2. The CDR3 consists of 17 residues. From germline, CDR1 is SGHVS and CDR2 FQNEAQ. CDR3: CASSLGTSGSPQKTQYF. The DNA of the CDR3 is TGTGCCAGCAGCTTAGGGACTAGCGGTTCCCCCCAAAAGACCCAGTACTTC.

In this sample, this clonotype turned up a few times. In DNA, the CDR3 is TGTGCCAGCAGCCCGCACCGGGACCCCTGGGCCGGGGAGACCCAGTACTTC. Translation: CASSPHRDPWAGETQYF. This chain joins TRBV7-9 and TRBJ2-5, with D perhaps matching TRBD1 or TRBD2 (5 bases each). There are 17 residues in the CDR3. Trimming cost V 5 bases and J 5 bases, with 24 bases left between them. Germline loops: CDR1 SEHNR, CDR2 FQNEAQ (reference sequence).

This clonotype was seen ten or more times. The CDR3 spells CSVDRGGLYNEQFF. The CDR3 nucleotides read TGCAGCGTTGATAGGGGGGGACTTTACAATGAGCAGTTCTTC. This chain joins TRBV29-1 and TRBJ2-1, with D possibly being TRBD2 (7 bases). The germline V gene has CDR1 SQVTM and CDR2 ANQGSEA. The CDR3 runs 14 residues. V shed 3 bases and J shed 4 bases, with 13 bases lying between them.

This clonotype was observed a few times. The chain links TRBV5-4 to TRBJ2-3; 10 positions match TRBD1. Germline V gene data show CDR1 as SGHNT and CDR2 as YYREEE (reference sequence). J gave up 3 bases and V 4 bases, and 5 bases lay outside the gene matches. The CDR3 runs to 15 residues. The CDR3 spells CASSPRTGGTDTQYF. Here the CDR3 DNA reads TGTGCCAGCAGCCCACGGACAGGGGGAACAGATACGCAGTATTTT.

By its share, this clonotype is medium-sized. Written as DNA, the CDR3 is TGTGCCACCAGCGGGAGGTCCTACAATGAGCAGTTCTTC. This translates into CATSGRSYNEQFF. The rearrangement joins TRBV15 to TRBJ2-1; D is possibly TRBD2 (6 bases). Germline values: CDR1 LNHNV, CDR2 YYDKDF (reference sequence). Between the trimmed V and J ends, which lost 5 bases and 1 base, there was a span of 6 bases. The CDR3 is made up of 13 amino acids.

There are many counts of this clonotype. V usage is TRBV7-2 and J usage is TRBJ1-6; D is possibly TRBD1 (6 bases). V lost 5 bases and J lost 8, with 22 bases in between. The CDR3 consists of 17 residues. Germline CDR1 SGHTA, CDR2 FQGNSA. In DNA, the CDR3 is TGTGCCAGCAGCCTAACAGGGAGCCCTGTGGGTTATTCACCCCTCCACTTT. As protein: CASSLTGSPVGYSPLHF.

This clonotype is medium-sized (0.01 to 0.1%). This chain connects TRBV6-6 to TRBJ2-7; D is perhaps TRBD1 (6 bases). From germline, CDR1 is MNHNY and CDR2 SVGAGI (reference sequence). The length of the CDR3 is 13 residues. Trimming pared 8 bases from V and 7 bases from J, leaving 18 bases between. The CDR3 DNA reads TGTGCCAGCTCTATGGGGGCCCGGGGAGAGCAGTACGTC. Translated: CASSMGARGEQYV.

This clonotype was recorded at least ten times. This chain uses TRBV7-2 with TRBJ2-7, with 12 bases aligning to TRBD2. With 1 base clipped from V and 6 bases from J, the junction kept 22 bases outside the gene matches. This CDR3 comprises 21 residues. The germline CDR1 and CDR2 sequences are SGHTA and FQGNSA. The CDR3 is CASSLVIRVGQRLAGEVEQYF. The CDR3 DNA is TGTGCCAGCAGCTTAGTTATTCGGGTCGGACAAAGACTAGCGGGAGAGGTCGAGCAGTACTTC.

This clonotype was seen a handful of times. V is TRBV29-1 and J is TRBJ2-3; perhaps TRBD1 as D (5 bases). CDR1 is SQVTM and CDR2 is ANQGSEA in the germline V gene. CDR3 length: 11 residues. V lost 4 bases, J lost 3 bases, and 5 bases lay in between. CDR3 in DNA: TGCAGCGTTGCAGGGACAGATACGCAGTATTTT. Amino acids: CSVAGTDTQYF.

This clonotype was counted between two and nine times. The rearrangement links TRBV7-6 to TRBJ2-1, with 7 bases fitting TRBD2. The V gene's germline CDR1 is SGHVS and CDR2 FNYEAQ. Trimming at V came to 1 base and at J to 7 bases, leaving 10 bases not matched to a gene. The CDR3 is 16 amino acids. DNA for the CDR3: TGTGCCAGCAGCTTAGTGTTGACGTTGGGGGGGAATGAGCAGTTCTTC. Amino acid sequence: CASSLVLTLGGNEQFF.

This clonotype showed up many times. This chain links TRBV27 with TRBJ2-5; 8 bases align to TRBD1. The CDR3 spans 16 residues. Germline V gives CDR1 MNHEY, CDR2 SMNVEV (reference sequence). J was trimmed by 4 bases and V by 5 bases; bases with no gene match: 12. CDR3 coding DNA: TGTGCCAGCAGTCCACCCCTGGCCAGGGGGCCAGAGACCCAGTACTTC. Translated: CASSPPLARGPETQYF.

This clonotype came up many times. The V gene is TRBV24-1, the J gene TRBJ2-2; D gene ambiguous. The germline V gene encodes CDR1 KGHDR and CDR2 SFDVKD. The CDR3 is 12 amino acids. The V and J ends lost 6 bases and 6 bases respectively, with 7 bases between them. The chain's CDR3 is CATSPRAGELFF. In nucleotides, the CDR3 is TGTGCCACCAGTCCACGAGCCGGGGAGCTGTTTTTT.

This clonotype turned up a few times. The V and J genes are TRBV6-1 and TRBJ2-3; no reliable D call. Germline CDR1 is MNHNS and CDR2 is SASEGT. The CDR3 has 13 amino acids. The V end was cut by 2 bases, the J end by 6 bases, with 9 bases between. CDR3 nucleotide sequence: TGTGCCAGCAGTGAATGGGTACGGGATACGCAGTATTTT. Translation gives CASSEWVRDTQYF.

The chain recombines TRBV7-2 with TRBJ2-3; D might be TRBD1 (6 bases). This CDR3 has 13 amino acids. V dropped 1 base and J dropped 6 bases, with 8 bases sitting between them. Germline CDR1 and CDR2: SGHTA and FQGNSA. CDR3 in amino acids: CASSLGRGDTQYF. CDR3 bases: TGTGCCAGCAGCTTAGGAAGGGGGGATACGCAGTATTTT. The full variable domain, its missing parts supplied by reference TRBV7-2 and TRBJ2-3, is GAGVSQSPSNKVTEKGKDVELRCDPISGHTALYWYRQSLGQGLEFLIYFQGNSAPDKSGLPSDRFSAERTGGSVSTLTIQRTQQEDSAVYLCASSLGRGDTQYFGPGTRLTVL.

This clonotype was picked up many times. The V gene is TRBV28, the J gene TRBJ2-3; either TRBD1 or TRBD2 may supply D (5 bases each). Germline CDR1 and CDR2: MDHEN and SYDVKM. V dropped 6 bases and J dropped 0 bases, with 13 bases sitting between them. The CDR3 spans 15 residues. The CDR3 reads CASRTPGPSTDTQYF. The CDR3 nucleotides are TGTGCCAGCAGGACCCCGGGACCGAGCACAGATACGCAGTATTTT.

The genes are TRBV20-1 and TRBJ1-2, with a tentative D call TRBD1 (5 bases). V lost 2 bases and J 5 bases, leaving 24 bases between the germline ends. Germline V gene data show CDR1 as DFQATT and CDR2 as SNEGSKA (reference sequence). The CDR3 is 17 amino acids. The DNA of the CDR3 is TGCAGTGCTAGACCCCGTCCCGGGACGGGCTCGGGGTATGGCTACACCTTC. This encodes CSARPRPGTGSGYGYTF.

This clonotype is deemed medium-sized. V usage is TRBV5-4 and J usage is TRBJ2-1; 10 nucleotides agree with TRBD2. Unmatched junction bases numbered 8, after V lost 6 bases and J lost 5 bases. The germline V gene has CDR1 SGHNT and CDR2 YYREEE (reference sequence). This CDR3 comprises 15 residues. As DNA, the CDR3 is TGTGCCAGCACCCGATCTAGCGGGAGCAACAATGAGCAGTTCTTC. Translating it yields CASTRSSGSNNEQFF.

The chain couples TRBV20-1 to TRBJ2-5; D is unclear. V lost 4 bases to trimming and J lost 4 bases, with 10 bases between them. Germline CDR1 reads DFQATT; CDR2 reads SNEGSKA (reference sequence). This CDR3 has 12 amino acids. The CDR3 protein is CSAIPRSETQYF. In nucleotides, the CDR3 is TGCAGTGCTATCCCTCGATCAGAGACCCAGTACTTC.

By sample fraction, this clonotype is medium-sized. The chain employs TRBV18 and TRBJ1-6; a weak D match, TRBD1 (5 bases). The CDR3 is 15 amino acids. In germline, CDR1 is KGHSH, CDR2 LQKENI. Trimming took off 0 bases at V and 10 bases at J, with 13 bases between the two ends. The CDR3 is CASSPPGRANSPLHF. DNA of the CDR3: TGTGCCAGCTCACCACCCGGCAGGGCTAACTCACCCCTCCACTTT.